This entry describes one TCR beta chain. Antigen specificity is unknown. This specimen comes from a study of beta chain features in type 1 diabetes. Germline lookup yields CDR1 MNHEY and CDR2 SVGAGI. This CDR3 contains 15 residues. The whole isolated RNA underwent reverse transcription, so sequencing captured expressed TCRB transcripts. Libraries were prepared by immunoSEQ multiplex PCR; TCRdb keeps only in-frame clonotypes and omits some of them. The sample records about 15,000 clones, over 55% being singletons. A single heparinised blood sample, averaging about 120 mL, was obtained per donor. Sorting with CD45RO/CCR7/CD25/CD127/CD95/CD27 yielded naive, central memory, regulatory and stem-like memory CD4+ cells. Study-wide results and caveats: The question left open here concerned HLA type influencing TCRB rearrangement. A greater similarity of naive, central memory and Treg TCRB repertoires was seen among patients than among healthy donors. Significant though moderate, a shortening of TCRB CDR3s appeared in all four CD4+ subsets of Type 1 diabetes patients.

Sequencing used Tregs from blood. The TCR sequence derives from a man aged 25-40 years with type 1 diabetes. The J gene is TRBJ2-5, the V gene TRBV6-5, with 10 bases fitting TRBD1. Judging by the DNA end, TRBJ2-7 fits better; the J call may be wrong. CDR3 sequence reads: CASSRRQGASGEQYF. The CDR3 DNA sequence: TGTGCCAGCAGTCGTCGACAGGGGGCGTCGGGCGAGCAGTACTTC.